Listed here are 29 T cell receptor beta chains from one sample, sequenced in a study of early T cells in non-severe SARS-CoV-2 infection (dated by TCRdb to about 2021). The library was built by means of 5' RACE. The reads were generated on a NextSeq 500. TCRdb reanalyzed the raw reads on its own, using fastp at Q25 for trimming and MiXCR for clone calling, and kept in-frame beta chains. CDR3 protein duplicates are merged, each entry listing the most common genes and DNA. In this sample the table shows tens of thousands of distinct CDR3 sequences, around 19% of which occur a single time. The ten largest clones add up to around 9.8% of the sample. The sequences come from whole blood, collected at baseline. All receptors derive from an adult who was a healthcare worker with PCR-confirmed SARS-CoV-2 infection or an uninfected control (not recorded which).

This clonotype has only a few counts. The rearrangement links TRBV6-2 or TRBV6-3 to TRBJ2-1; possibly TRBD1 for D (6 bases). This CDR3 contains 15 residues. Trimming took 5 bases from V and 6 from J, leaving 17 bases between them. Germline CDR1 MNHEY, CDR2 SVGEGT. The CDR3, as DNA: TGTGCCAGCAGTCAATCTCGACAGGCCCTCAATGAGCAGTTCTTC. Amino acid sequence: CASSQSRQALNEQFF.

In DNA form, the CDR3 reads TGTGCCAGCAGTCAGACCCCTGTAGCTAATGAAAAACTGTTTTTT. Translated, it gives CASSQTPVANEKLFF. The V gene is TRBV12-3 or TRBV12-4, the J gene TRBJ1-4; D gene ambiguous. The CDR3 length is 15 residues. V was clipped by 5 bases and J by 3 bases, with 13 bases between them.

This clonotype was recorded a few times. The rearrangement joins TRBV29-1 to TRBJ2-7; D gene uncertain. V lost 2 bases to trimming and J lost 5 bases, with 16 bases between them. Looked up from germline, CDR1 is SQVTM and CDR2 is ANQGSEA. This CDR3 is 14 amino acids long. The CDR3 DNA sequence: TGCAGCGTTGAAATGAGACAATCGAGAAACGAGCAGTACTTC. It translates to CSVEMRQSRNEQYF.

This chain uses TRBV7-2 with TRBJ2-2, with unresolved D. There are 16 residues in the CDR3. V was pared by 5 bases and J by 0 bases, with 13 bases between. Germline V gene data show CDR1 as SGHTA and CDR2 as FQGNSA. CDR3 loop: CASSPYAVTNTGELFF. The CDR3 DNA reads TGTGCCAGCAGCCCCTATGCGGTTACGAACACCGGGGAGCTGTTTTTT.

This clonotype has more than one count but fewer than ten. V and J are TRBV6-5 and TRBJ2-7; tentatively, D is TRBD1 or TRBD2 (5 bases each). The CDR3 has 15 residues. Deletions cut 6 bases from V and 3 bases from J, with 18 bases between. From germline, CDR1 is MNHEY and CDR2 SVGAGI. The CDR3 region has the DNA TGTGCCAGCAGCCGAGCCCAGGGACGGAACTACGAGCAGTACTTC. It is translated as CASSRAQGRNYEQYF.

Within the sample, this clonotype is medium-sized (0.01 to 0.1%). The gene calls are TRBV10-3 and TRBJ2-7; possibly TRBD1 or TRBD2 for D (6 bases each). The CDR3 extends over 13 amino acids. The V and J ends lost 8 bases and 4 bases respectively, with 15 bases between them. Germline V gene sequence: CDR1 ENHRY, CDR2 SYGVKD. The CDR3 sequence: CAISGRGHYEQYF. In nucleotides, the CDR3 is TGTGCCATCTCAGGCCGGGGGCATTACGAGCAGTACTTC.

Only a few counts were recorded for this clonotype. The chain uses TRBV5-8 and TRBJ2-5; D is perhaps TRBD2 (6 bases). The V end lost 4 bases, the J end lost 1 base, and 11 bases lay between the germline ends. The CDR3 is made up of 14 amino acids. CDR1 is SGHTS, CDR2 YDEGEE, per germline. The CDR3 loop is CASSAGPGQETQYF. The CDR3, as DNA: TGTGCCAGCAGCGCGGGGCCGGGCCAAGAGACCCAGTACTTC.

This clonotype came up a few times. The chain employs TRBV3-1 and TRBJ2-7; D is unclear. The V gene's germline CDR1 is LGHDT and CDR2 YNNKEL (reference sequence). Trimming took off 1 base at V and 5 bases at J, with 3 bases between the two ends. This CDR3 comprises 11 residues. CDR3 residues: CASSQGDEQYF. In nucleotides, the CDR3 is TGTGCCAGCAGCCAAGGCGACGAGCAGTACTTC.

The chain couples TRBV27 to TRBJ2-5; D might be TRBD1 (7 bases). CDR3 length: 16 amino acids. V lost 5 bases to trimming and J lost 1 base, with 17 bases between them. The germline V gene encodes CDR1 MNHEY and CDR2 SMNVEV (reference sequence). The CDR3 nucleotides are TGTGCCAGCAGTCCCCGCGGGAACAGGGGCCAAGAGACCCAGTACTTC. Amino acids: CASSPRGNRGQETQYF.

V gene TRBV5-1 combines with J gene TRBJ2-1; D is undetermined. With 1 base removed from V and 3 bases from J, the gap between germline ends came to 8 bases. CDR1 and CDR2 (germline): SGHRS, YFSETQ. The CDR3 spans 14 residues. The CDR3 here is CASSLNSLYNEQFF. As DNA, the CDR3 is TGCGCCAGCAGCTTGAACAGCCTCTACAATGAGCAGTTCTTC.

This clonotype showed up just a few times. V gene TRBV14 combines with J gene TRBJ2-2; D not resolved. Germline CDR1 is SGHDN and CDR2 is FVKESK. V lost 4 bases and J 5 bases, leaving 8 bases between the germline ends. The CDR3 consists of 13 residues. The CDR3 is CASSLTRTGELFF. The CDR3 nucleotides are TGTGCCAGCAGCCTCACAAGAACCGGGGAGCTGTTTTTT.

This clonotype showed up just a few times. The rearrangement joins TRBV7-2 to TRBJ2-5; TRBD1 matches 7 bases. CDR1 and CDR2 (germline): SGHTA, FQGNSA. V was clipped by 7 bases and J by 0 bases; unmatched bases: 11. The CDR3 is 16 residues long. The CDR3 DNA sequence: TGTGCCAGCACCCCTGAGGGCAGGGGGTACCAAGAGACCCAGTACTTC. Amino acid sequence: CASTPEGRGYQETQYF. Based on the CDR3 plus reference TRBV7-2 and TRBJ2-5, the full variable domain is GAGVSQSPSNKVTEKGKDVELRCDPISGHTALYWYRQSLGQGLEFLIYFQGNSAPDKSGLPSDRFSAERTGGSVSTLTIQRTQQEDSAVYLCASTPEGRGYQETQYFGPGTRLLVL.

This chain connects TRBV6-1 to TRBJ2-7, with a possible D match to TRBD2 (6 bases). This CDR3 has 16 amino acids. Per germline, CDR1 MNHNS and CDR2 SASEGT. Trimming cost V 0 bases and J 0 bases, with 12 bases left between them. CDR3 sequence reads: CASSEARGPSSYEQYF. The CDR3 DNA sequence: TGTGCCAGCAGTGAAGCGCGGGGCCCCAGCTCCTACGAGCAGTACTTC.

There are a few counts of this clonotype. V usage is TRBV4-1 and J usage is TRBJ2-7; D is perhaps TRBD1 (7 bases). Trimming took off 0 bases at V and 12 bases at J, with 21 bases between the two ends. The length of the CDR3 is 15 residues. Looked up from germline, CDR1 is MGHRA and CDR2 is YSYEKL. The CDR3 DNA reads TGCGCCAGCAGCCAAGATCGGTCAGGGGGGAGCCCTCGGTACTTC. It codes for CASSQDRSGGSPRYF.

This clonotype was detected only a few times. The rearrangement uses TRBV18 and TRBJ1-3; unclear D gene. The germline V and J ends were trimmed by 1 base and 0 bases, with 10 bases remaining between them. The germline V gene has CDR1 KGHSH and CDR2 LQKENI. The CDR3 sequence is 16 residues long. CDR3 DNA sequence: TGTGCCAGCTCACCACGAGACGGCGGCTCTGGAAACACCATATATTTT. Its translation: CASSPRDGGSGNTIYF.

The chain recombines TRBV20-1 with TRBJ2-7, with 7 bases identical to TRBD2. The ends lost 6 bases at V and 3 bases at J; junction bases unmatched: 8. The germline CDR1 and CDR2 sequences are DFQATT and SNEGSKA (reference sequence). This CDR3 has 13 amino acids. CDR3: CSATGTTDYEQYF. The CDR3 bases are TGCAGTGCCACCGGGACTACCGACTACGAGCAGTACTTC.

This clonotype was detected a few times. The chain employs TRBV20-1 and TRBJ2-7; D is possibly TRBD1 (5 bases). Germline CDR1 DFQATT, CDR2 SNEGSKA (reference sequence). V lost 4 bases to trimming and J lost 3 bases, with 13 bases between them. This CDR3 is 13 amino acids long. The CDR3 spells CSAIGQGVYEQYF. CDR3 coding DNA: TGCAGTGCTATTGGGCAGGGTGTCTACGAGCAGTACTTC.

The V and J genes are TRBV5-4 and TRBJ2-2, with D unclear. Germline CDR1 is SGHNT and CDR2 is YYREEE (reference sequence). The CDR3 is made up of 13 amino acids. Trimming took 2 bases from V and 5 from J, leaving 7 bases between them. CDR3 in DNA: TGTGCCAGCAGCTTTAGTACAACCGGGGAGCTGTTTTTT. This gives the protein CASSFSTTGELFF.

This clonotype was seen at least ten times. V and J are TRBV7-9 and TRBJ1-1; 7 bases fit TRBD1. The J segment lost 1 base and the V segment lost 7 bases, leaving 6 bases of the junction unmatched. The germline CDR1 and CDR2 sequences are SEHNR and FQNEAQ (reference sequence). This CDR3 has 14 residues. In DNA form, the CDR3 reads TGTGCCAGCACAACCGGGACAGAGAACACTGAAGCTTTCTTT. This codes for CASTTGTENTEAFF.

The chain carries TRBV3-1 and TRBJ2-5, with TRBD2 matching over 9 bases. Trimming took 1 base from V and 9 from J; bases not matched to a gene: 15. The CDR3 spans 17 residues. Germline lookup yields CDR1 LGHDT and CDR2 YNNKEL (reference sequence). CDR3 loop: CASSQGFASGAEGAQYF. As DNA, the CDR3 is TGTGCCAGCAGCCAAGGGTTTGCTAGCGGGGCCGAGGGGGCCCAGTACTTC.

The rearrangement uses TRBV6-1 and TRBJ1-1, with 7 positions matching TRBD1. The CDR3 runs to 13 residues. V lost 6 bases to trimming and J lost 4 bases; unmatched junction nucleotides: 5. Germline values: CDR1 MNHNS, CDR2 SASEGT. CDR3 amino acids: CASSLTGTTEAFF. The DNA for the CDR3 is TGTGCCAGCAGCCTGACAGGGACCACTGAAGCTTTCTTT.

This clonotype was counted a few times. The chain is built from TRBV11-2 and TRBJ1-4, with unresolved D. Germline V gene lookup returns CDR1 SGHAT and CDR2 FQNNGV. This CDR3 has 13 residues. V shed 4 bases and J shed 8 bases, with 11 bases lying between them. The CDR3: CASSSGLREKLFF. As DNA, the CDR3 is TGTGCCAGCAGCTCCGGGCTCCGCGAAAAACTGTTTTTT.

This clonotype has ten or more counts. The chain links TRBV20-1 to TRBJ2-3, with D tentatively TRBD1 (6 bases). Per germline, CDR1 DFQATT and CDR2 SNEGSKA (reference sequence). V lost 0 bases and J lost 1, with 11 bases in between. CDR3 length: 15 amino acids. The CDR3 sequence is CSARDTGHRTDTQYF. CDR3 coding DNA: TGCAGTGCTAGAGACACAGGGCACCGCACAGATACGCAGTATTTT.

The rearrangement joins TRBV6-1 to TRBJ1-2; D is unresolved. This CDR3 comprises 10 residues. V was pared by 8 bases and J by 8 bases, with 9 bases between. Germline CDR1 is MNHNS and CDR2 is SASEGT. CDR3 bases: TGTGCCAGCTGGTCGGGAGGCTACACCTTC. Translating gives CASWSGGYTF.

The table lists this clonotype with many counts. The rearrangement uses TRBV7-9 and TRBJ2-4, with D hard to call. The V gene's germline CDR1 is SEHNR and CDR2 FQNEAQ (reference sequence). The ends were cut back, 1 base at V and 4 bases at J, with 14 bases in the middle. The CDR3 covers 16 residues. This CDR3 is CASSLVVGQIKNIQYF. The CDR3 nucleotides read TGTGCCAGCAGCTTAGTAGTCGGCCAAATAAAAAACATTCAGTACTTC.

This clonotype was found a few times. The CDR3 DNA follows: TGTGCCAGCAGGCGTACCGCAGGGGGCGGCTATGGCTACACCTTC. Its translation is CASRRTAGGGYGYTF. This chain uses TRBV27 with TRBJ1-2; TRBD1 matches at 8 bases. The junction had 10 bases not matched to a gene; V was cut back by 6 bases and J by 4 bases. The CDR3 runs to 15 residues. CDR1 and CDR2 from the germline V gene are MNHEY and SMNVEV (reference sequence).

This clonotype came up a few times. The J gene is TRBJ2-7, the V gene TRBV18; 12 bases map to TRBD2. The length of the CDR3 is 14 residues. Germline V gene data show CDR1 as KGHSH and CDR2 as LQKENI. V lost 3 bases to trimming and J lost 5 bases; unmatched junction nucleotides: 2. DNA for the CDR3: TGTGCCAGCTCACCGACTAGCGGGAGCCACGAGCAGTACTTC. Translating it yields CASSPTSGSHEQYF. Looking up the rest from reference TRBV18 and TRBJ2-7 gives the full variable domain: NAGVMQNPRHLVRRRGQEARLRCSPMKGHSHVYWYRQLPEEGLKFMVYLQKENIIDESGMPKERFSAEFPKEGPSILRIQQVVRGDSAAYFCASSPTSGSHEQYFGPGTRLTVT.

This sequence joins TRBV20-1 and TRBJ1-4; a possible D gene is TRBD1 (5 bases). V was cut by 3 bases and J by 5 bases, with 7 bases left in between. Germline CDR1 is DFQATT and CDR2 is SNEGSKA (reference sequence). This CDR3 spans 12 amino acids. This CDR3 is CSARGGNEKLFF. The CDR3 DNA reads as TGCAGTGCTAGGGGGGGGAATGAAAAACTGTTTTTT.

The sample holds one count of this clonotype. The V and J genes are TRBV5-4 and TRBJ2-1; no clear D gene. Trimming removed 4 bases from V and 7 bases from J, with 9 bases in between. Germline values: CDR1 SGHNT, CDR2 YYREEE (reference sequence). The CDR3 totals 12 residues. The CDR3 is CASSPMGNEQFF. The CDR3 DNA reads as TGTGCCAGCAGCCCGATGGGTAATGAGCAGTTCTTC.